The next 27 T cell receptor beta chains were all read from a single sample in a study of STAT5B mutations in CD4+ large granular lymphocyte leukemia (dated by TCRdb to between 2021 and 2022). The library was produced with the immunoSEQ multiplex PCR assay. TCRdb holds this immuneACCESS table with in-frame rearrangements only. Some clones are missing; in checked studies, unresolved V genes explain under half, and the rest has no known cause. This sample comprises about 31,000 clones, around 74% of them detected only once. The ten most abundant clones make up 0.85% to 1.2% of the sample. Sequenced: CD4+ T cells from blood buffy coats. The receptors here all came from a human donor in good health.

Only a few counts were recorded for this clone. As DNA, the CDR3 is TGTGCCAGTAGCACTGGACGGAGCCATCAGCCCCAGCATTTT. Its protein is CASSTGRSHQPQHF. The chain carries TRBV19 and TRBJ1-5; D call uncertain. This CDR3 is built from 14 residues. Germline CDR1 and CDR2: LNHDA and SQIVND (reference sequence). Trimming removed 6 bases from V and 5 bases from J, with 14 bases in between.

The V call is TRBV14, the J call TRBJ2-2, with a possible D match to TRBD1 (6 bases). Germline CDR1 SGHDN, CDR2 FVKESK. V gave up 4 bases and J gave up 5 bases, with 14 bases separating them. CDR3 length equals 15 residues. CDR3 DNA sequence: TGTGCCAGCAGCCGAAGTGCCGGGACAACCGGGGAGCTGTTTTTT. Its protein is CASSRSAGTTGELFF.

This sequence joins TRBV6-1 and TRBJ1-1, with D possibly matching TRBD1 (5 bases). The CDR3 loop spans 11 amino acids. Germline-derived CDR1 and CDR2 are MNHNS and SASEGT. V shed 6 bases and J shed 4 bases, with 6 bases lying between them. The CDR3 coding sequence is TGTGCCAGCAGCCAGGGCACTGAAGCTTTCTTT. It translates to CASSQGTEAFF.

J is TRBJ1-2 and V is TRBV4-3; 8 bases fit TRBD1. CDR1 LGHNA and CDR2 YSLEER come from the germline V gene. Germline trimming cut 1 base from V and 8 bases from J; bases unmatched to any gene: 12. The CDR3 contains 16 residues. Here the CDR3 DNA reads TGCGCCAGCAGCCAAGCAATTTACAGGGGGTTGAGGGGCTACACCTTC. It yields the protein CASSQAIYRGLRGYTF.

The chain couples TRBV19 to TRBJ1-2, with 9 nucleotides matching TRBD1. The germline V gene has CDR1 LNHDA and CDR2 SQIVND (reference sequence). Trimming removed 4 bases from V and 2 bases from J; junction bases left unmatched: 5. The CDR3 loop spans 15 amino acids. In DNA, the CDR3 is TGTGCCAGTAGTACCCGGGACAGGGTGAACTATGGCTACACCTTC. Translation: CASSTRDRVNYGYTF.

The CDR3 bases are TGTGCCAGCAGCCAAGATCGGGGAAACACCGGGGAGCTGTTTTTT. Encoded protein: CASSQDRGNTGELFF. This sequence joins TRBV4-2 and TRBJ2-2; a weak D match, TRBD2 (5 bases). CDR3 length equals 15 residues. Germline V gives CDR1 LGHNA, CDR2 YNFKEQ. V was shortened by 0 bases and J by 2 bases, with 7 bases between the two germline ends.

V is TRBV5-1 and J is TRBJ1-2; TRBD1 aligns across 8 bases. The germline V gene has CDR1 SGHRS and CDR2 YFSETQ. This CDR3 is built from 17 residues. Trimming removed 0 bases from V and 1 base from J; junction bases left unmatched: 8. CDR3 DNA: TGCGCCAGCAGCTTGGAGGCAGGGGGCGGGGGTAACTATGGCTACACCTTC. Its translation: CASSLEAGGGGNYGYTF.

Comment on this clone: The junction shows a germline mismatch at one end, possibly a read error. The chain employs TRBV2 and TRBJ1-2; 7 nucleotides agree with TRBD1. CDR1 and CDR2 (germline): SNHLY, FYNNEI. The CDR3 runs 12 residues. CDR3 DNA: TGTGTCAGCAGAGGGGGCAGCTATGGCTACACCTTC. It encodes CVSRGGSYGYTF.

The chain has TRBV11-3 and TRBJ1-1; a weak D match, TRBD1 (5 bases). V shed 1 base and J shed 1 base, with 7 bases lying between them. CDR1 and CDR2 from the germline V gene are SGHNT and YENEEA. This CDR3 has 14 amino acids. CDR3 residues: CASSLVGRNTEAFF. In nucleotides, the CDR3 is TGTGCCAGCAGCTTAGTGGGACGGAACACTGAAGCTTTCTTT. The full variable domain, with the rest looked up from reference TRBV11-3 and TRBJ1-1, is EAGVVQSPRYKIIEKKQPVAFWCNPISGHNTLYWYLQNLGQGPELLIRYENEEAVDDSQLPKDRFSAERLKGVDSTLKIQPAELGDSAVYLCASSLVGRNTEAFFGQGTRLTVV.

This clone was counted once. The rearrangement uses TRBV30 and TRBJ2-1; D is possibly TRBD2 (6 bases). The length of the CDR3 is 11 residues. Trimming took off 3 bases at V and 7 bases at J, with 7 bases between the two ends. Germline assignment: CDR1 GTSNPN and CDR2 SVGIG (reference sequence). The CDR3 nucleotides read TGTGCCTGGAGGGGGAGGAATGAGCAGTTCTTC. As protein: CAWRGRNEQFF. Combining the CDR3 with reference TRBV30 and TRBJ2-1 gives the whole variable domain SQTIHQWPATLVQPVGSPLSLECTVEGTSNPNLYWYRQAAGRGLQLLFYSVGIGQISSEVPQNLSASRPQDRQFILSSKKLLLSDSGFYLCAWRGRNEQFFGPGTRLTVL.

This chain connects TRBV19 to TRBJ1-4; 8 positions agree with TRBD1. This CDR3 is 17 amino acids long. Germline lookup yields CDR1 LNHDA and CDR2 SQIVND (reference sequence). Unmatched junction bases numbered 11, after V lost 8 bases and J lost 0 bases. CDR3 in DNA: TGTGCCAGTTCCTCCGGGACAGGTAGTTCAACTAATGAAAAACTGTTTTTT. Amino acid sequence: CASSSGTGSSTNEKLFF.

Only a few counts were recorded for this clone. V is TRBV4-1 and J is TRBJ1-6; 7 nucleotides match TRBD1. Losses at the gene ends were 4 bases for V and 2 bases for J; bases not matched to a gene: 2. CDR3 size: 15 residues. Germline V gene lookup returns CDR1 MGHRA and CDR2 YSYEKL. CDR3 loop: CASSRGTAYNSPLHF. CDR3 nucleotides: TGCGCCAGCAGCCGTGGGACAGCCTATAATTCACCCCTCCACTTT.

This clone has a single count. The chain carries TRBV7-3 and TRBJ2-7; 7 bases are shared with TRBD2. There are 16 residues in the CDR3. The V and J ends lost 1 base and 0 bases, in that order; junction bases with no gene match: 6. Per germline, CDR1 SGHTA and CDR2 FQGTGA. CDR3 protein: CASSLMASGSSYEQYF. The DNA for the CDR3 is TGTGCCAGCAGCTTAATGGCTAGCGGAAGCTCCTACGAGCAGTACTTC.

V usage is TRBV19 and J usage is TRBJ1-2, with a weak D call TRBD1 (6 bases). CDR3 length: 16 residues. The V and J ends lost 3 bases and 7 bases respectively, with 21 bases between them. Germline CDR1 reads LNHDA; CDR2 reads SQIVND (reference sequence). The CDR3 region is CASSIGGGRPSGGYTF. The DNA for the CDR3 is TGTGCCAGTAGTATTGGCGGGGGGCGACCGTCGGGTGGCTACACCTTC.

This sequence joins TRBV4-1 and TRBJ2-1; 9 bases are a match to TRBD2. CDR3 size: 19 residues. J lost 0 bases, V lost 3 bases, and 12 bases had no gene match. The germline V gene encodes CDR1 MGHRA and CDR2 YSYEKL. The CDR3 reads CASSHGGASGASSYNEQFF. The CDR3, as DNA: TGCGCCAGCAGCCACGGGGGGGCTAGCGGGGCCTCCTCCTACAATGAGCAGTTCTTC.

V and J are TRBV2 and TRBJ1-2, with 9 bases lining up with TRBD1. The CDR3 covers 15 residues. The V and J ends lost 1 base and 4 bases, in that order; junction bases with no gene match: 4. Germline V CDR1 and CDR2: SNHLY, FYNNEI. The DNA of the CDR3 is TGTGCCAGCAGTGAAGACAGGGGGCGCGGCTATGGCTACACCTTC. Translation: CASSEDRGRGYGYTF.

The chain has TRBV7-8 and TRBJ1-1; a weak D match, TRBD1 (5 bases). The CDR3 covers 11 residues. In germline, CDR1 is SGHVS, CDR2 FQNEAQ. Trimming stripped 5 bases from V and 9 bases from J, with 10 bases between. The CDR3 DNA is TGTGCCAGCAGCCGGGGGTCTAAAGCTTTCTTT. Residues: CASSRGSKAFF.

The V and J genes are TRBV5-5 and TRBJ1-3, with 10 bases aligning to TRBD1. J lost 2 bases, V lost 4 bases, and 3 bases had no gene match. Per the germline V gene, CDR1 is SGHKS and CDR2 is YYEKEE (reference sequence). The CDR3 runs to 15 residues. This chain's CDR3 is CASSGGTGAGNTIYF. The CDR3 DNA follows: TGTGCCAGCAGCGGCGGGACAGGGGCTGGAAACACCATATATTTT.

CDR3 sequence reads: CASSPKQGTGELFF. The CDR3 DNA follows: TGTGCCAGCAGTCCCAAACAGGGCACCGGGGAGCTGTTTTTT. The chain combines TRBV7-9 with TRBJ2-2; D is possibly TRBD1 (6 bases). The V end lost 6 bases, the J end lost 4 bases, and 12 bases lay between the germline ends. CDR1 and CDR2 from the germline V gene are SEHNR and FQNEAQ (reference sequence). The CDR3 extends over 14 amino acids.

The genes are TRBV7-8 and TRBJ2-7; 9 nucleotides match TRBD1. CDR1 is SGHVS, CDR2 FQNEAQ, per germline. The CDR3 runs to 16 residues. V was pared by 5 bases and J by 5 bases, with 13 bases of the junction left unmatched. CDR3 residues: CASSPLGTGIGDEQYV. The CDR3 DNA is TGTGCCAGCAGCCCTCTCGGGACAGGGATTGGGGACGAGCAGTACGTC.

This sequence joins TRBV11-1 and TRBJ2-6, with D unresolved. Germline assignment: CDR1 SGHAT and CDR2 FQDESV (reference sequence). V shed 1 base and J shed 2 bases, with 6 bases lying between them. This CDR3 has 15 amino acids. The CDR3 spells CASSLEATGANVLTF. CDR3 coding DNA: TGTGCCAGCAGCTTAGAGGCAACTGGGGCCAACGTCCTGACTTTC.

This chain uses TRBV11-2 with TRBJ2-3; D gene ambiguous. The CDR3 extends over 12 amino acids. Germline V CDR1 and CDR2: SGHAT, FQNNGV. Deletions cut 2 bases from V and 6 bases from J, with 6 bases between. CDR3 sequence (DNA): TGTGCCAGCAGCTTATTCAGCGATACGCAGTATTTT. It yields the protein CASSLFSDTQYF.

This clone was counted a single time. The CDR3 region has the DNA TGTGCCACCCAGCTGGGGGGGGCCAACTACAATGAGCAGTTCTTC. Encoded protein: CATQLGGANYNEQFF. This chain links TRBV28 with TRBJ2-1, with D perhaps matching TRBD2 (7 bases). The ends were cut back, 10 bases at V and 3 bases at J, with 19 bases in the middle. CDR3 length equals 15 residues. Germline-derived CDR1 and CDR2 are MDHEN and SYDVKM.

The CDR3 is CASSLGDRAQETQYF. The CDR3 DNA follows: TGTGCCAGCAGCTTAGGGGACAGGGCACAAGAGACCCAGTACTTC. This chain uses TRBV7-2 with TRBJ2-5; TRBD1 agrees at 9 bases. The trim removed 1 base at V and 2 bases at J, leaving 2 bases unmatched. The CDR3 is 15 amino acids. Germline V gene data show CDR1 as SGHTA and CDR2 as FQGNSA.

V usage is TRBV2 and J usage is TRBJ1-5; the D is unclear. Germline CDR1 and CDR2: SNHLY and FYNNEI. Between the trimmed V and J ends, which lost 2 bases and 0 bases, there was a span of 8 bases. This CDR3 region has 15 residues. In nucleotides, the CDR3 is TGTGCCAGCAGTGAATCGGGGATTAGCAATCAGCCCCAGCATTTT. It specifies CASSESGISNQPQHF.

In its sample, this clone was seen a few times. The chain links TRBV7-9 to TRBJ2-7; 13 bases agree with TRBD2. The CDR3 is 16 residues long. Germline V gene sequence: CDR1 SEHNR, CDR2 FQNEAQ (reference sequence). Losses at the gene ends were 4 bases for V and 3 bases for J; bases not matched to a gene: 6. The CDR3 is CASSSPGTSGIYEQYF. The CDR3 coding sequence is TGTGCCAGCAGCTCCCCGGGGACTAGCGGGATCTACGAGCAGTACTTC.

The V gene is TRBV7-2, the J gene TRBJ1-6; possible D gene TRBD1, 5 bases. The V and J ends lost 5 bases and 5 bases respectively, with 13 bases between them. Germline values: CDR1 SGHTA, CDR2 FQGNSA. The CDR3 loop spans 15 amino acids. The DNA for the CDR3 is TGTGCCAGCAGCCTCCAGGGCCCGGATAATTCACCCCTCCACTTT. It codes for CASSLQGPDNSPLHF.